This record covers a single TCR beta chain. Antigen specificity is unknown. The data belong to a study of T cell responses to AZD1222 COVID-19 vaccine. About the study: Second-dose recipients at about 4 or about 12 weeks were treated as one pooled group.

General study results and limits: Only 5 or 6 AZD1222 recipients were seropositive at baseline. When two AZD1222 doses had been given, Spike-specific TCR breadth and depth rose. The donor cohort was predominantly white British with a female majority, and clonal diversity may have been underestimated.

Measured with immunoSEQ multiplex PCR; TCRdb has only the in-frame clones, and not every one. Of approximately 110,000 clones listed, more than 85% are singletons. The sample here was peripheral blood, taken on day 0 of AZD1222 vaccination. The source of this sequence is an adult in good health.

In DNA, the CDR3 is TGTGCCAGCAGTTCCCTGGGACTAACCCCCAATACGCAGTATTTT. This sequence encodes CASSSLGLTPNTQYF. The V call is TRBV27, the J call TRBJ2-3; 7 bases are shared with TRBD2. Germline lookup yields CDR1 MNHEY and CDR2 SMNVEV (reference sequence). This CDR3 is 15 amino acids long. The junction had 11 bases not matched to a gene; V was cut back by 4 bases and J by 7 bases.